This T cell receptor (beta chain) was retrieved from a study of shared clonotypes between healthy human individuals. Naive CD8 cells were CD45RO-negative, positively selected for CCR7, excluding terminally differentiated effector memory CD45RA+ cells. Data came from immunoSEQ multiplex PCR; TCRdb stores just in-frame clones and leaves some out. The profile shows about 2 million clones, about 95% of them singletons. The J segment lost 7 bases and the V segment lost 0 bases, leaving 5 bases of the junction unmatched. CDR3 size: 14 residues. Germline V gene data show CDR1 as LNHDA and CDR2 as SQIVND (reference sequence).

Material: naive CD8+ T cells sorted from blood. V and J are TRBV19 and TRBJ1-1; 7 nucleotides line up with TRBD1. The TCR comes from a man between 18 and 35 years old in good health. This CDR3 reads CASSIDLRTGEAFF. For the CDR3, the DNA is TGTGCCAGTAGTATAGATCTTAGGACAGGTGAAGCTTTCTTT.